This T cell receptor beta chain was documented in a study of CD8+ T cells in alopecia areata. Study-wide context: In an open-label trial, patients got 5 to 10 mg tofacitinib twice daily. Tofacitinib ran for 6 to 18 months before 6 months off drug.

Study-wide points: Affected scalp, especially in alopecia totalis/universalis, had a higher clonality than normal scalp did.

This clone came up a few times. As yet, its antigen is unknown. Losses at the gene ends were 4 bases for V and 5 bases for J; bases not matched to a gene: 5. Germline V CDR1 and CDR2: SQVTM, ANQGSEA. This CDR3 contains 14 residues. Specimens obtained from alopecia areata patients comprised lesional scalp punch biopsies and peripheral blood. Following RNA extraction, reverse transcription yielded cDNA that acted as the sequencing template. The assay was immunoSEQ multiplex PCR, and TCRdb's table has in-frame clones only and misses some. Among approximately 91,000 clones listed, 35% to 50% were seen once.

The TCR originated in a human donor with alopecia areata. The chain couples TRBV29-1 to TRBJ2-3; 11 bases fit TRBD2. The specimen sequenced was CD4+ T cells sorted from blood. The CDR3 sequence: CSVAILAGGDTQYF. DNA of the CDR3: TGCAGCGTTGCGATTCTAGCGGGGGGAGATACGCAGTATTTT.